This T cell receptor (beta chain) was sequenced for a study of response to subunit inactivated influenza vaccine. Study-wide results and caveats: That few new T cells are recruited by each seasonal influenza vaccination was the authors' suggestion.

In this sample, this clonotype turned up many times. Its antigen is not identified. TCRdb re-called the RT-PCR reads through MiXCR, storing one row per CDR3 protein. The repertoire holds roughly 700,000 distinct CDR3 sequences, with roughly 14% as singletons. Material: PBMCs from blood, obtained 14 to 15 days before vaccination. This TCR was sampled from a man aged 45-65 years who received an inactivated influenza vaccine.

The CDR3 region is CASSLPGKETQYF. In nucleotides, the CDR3 is TGCGCCAGCAGCTTGCCAGGGAAAGAGACCCAGTACTTC. The chain recombines TRBV5-1 with TRBJ2-5; possible D gene TRBD1, 5 bases. The V and J ends lost 1 base and 3 bases respectively, with 7 bases between them. This CDR3 has 13 residues. Looked up from germline, CDR1 is SGHRS and CDR2 is YFSETQ.